This entry lists 12 T cell receptor beta chains sequenced from one sample in a study of blood T cell repertoires in COVID-19. Profiled with immunoSEQ multiplex PCR; TCRdb holds only in-frame clones, not every one. The data contain 55,000 to 65,000 clones, roughly 80% of them singletons. Input material: peripheral blood. The receptors originated from a man aged 60-69 years with acute or convalescent COVID-19.

This chain connects TRBV7-9 to TRBJ1-2, with D unresolved. Germline values: CDR1 SEHNR, CDR2 FQNEAQ (reference sequence). The CDR3 contains 14 residues. V was pared by 2 bases and J by 0 bases, with 7 bases between. The CDR3 DNA reads TGTGCCAGCAGCTTAACGGTCGCTAACTATGGCTACACCTTC. Protein product: CASSLTVANYGYTF.

CDR3 protein: CASSGWTAFNTEAFF. DNA of the CDR3: TGTGCCAGCTCGGGCTGGACAGCCTTCAACACTGAAGCTTTCTTT. V gene TRBV18 combines with J gene TRBJ1-1; the D gene is possibly TRBD1 (6 bases). V was clipped by 6 bases and J by 2 bases, with 16 bases between them. This CDR3 has 15 residues. Germline values: CDR1 KGHSH, CDR2 LQKENI.

CDR3 nucleotide sequence: TGTGCCACCGGGGATCGGGAGACAGATACGCAGTATTTT. Translated: CATGDRETDTQYF. V usage is TRBV9 and J usage is TRBJ2-3, with D tentatively TRBD2 (6 bases). With 9 bases removed from V and 3 bases from J, the gap between germline ends came to 14 bases. The germline V gene encodes CDR1 SGDLS and CDR2 YYNGEE. The length of the CDR3 is 13 residues.

The genes are TRBV7-2 and TRBJ2-7; 7 bases are shared with TRBD1. Trimming at V came to 2 bases and at J to 5 bases, leaving 6 bases not matched to a gene. Germline V lookup: CDR1 SGHTA, CDR2 FQGNSA. The length of the CDR3 is 14 residues. The CDR3 sequence: CASSLFRGLHEQYF. DNA of the CDR3: TGTGCCAGCAGCTTATTTAGGGGGCTCCACGAGCAGTACTTC.

The chain combines TRBV12-3 or TRBV12-4 with TRBJ1-2; perhaps TRBD1 as D (5 bases). The CDR3 consists of 12 residues. Trimming pared 1 base from V and 8 bases from J, leaving 8 bases between. The CDR3: CASSLGTPGYTF. The CDR3 coding sequence is TGTGCCAGCAGTTTAGGGACACCCGGCTACACCTTC.

This chain connects TRBV7-2 to TRBJ1-2; TRBD1 agrees at 9 bases. This CDR3 spans 14 amino acids. Germline V gene data show CDR1 as SGHTA and CDR2 as FQGNSA. Trimming removed 3 bases from V and 3 bases from J; junction bases left unmatched: 2. CDR3 in amino acids: CASSLDRGDYGYTF. CDR3 nucleotide sequence: TGTGCCAGCAGCTTGGACAGGGGAGACTATGGCTACACCTTC. The complete variable domain, with remaining parts taken from reference TRBV7-2 and TRBJ1-2, reads GAGVSQSPSNKVTEKGKDVELRCDPISGHTALYWYRQSLGQGLEFLIYFQGNSAPDKSGLPSDRFSAERTGGSVSTLTIQRTQQEDSAVYLCASSLDRGDYGYTFGSGTRLTVV.

The V call is TRBV2, the J call TRBJ1-4; TRBD1 agrees at 10 bases. Germline-derived CDR1 and CDR2 are SNHLY and FYNNEI. This CDR3 is built from 15 residues. The ends lost 3 bases at V and 7 bases at J; junction bases unmatched: 5. The CDR3 region is CASSEATGGGEKLFF. CDR3 bases: TGTGCCAGCAGTGAGGCGACAGGGGGCGGTGAAAAACTGTTTTTT.

This clone was detected only once. The rearrangement links TRBV18 to TRBJ2-2; D might be TRBD2 (5 bases). The CDR3 extends over 16 amino acids. Germline assignment: CDR1 KGHSH and CDR2 LQKENI. V shed 6 bases and J shed 4 bases, with 18 bases lying between them. In DNA, the CDR3 is TGTGCCAGCTCCCGAAATCAAGGCGCGGGCACCGGGGAGCTGTTTTTT. Its protein product is CASSRNQGAGTGELFF.

V gene TRBV21-1 combines with J gene TRBJ1-1; the table gives TRBD1 as D, unverified against the DNA. TRBV21-1 is designated a pseudogene. The CDR3 runs 15 residues. CDR3 sequence: CASSSDRGRYTEAFF. The CDR3 DNA reads TGTGCCAGCAGCAGTGACAGGGGGCGATACACTGAAGCTTTCTTT.

The J gene is TRBJ2-3, the V gene TRBV27; D might be TRBD2 (5 bases). Looked up from germline, CDR1 is MNHEY and CDR2 is SMNVEV (reference sequence). This CDR3 spans 15 amino acids. V was trimmed by 5 bases and J by 0 bases, leaving 12 bases between them. As DNA, the CDR3 is TGTGCCAGCAGTCCCGGACTGGGAAGCACAGATACGCAGTATTTT. Its translation is CASSPGLGSTDTQYF.

The chain is built from TRBV4-2 and TRBJ2-5; no clear D gene. The CDR3 loop spans 16 amino acids. Germline V CDR1 and CDR2: LGHNA, YNFKEQ. V gave up 1 base and J gave up 6 bases, with 18 bases separating them. CDR3 bases: TGTGCCAGCAGCCAAGGAAAGTCGACTGGTATGAAGACCCAGTACTTC. Its translation is CASSQGKSTGMKTQYF.

The chain carries TRBV11-2 and TRBJ2-7; TRBD2 might be the D (6 bases). V dropped 3 bases and J dropped 7 bases, with 13 bases sitting between them. The CDR3 contains 13 residues. Germline CDR1 reads SGHAT; CDR2 reads FQNNGV. CDR3 loop: CASSFRDLGEQYF. The CDR3 DNA reads TGTGCCAGCAGCTTCCGGGACTTAGGGGAGCAGTACTTC.